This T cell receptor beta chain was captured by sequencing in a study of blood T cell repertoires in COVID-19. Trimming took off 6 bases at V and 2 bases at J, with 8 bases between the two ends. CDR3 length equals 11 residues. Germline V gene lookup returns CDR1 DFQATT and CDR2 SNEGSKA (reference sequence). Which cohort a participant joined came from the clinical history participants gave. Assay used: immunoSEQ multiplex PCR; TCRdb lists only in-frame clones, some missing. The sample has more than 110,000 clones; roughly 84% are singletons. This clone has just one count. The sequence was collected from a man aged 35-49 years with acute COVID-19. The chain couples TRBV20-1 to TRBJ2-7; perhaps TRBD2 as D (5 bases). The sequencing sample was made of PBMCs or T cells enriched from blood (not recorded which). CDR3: CSAAGTYEQYF. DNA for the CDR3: TGCAGTGCAGCCGGGACCTACGAGCAGTACTTC.